A selection of T cell receptor beta chains follows, all from one sample in a study of cytomegalovirus exposure and HLA in healthy donors. Using immunoSEQ multiplex PCR, the repertoire was profiled, and TCRdb retains in-frame clones only, with some absent. There are around 150,000 clones in the sample; about 80% occur only once, and roughly 9.7% lies in the top ten. The specimen was PBMCs. The origin of the receptors is a man younger than 35 in good health and CMV-seropositive. The CDR3 runs from the conserved cysteine through the conserved F or W. Each record gives: V gene, J gene, clone size, CDR3 length, D gene, CDR3 protein, CDR3 DNA. The D gene is left open where the match is weak. Clone size is not always given. Where it is, it says once, few, many or a class for expanded clones.

TRBV18	TRBJ2-3	.	15	.	CASSLEWGGTDTQYF	TGTGCCAGCTCATTAGAGTGGGGGGGCACAGATACGCAGTATTTT
TRBV6-6	TRBJ2-7	.	16	.	CASSYPAGDGIYEQYF	TGTGCCAGCAGTTACCCGGCAGGGGATGGAATATACGAGCAGTACTTC
TRBV11-2	TRBJ1-2	few	15	.	CASSLAGDKTYGYTF	TGTGCCAGCAGCTTAGCCGGGGACAAGACCTATGGCTACACCTTC
TRBV6-1	TRBJ2-2	.	13	TRBD1	CASRGTGAGELFF	TGTGCCAGCAGGGGGACAGGGGCCGGGGAGCTGTTTTTT
TRBV2	TRBJ1-2	.	13	.	CASSGTGNYGYTF	TGTGCCAGCAGTGGTACAGGGAACTATGGCTACACCTTC
TRBV27	TRBJ1-5	.	16	TRBD1	CASSTTGGNSNQPQHF	TGTGCCAGCAGTACTACAGGGGGAAATAGCAATCAGCCCCAGCATTTT
TRBV5-6	TRBJ1-1	.	15	.	CASSLTDRPNTEAFF	TGTGCCAGCAGCCTGACCGACAGACCGAACACTGAAGCTTTCTTT
TRBV4-1	TRBJ2-7	.	15	.	CASSLERRLDYEQYF	TGCGCCAGCAGCCTGGAACGGAGACTAGACTACGAGCAGTACTTC
TRBV14	TRBJ2-6	.	16	.	CASSQEAVSGANVLTF	TGTGCCAGCAGCCAAGAGGCTGTCTCTGGGGCCAACGTCCTGACTTTC
TRBV5-1	TRBJ1-4	.	15	TRBD1	CASSATGTGREKLFF	TGCGCCAGCAGCGCTACCGGGACAGGGAGGGAAAAACTGTTTTTT
TRBV29-1	TRBJ1-1	.	10	.	CSGKQVEAFF	TGCAGCGGTAAACAGGTGGAAGCTTTCTTT
TRBV5-1	TRBJ1-4	.	17	TRBD1	CASSPRTGTSTNEKLFF	TGCGCCAGCAGCCCCCGGACAGGGACCTCGACTAATGAAAAACTGTTTTTT
TRBV28	TRBJ1-5	.	13	.	CASNDSPRQPQHF	TGTGCCAGCAACGACAGCCCCAGACAGCCCCAGCATTTT
TRBV5-1	TRBJ1-1	.	14	.	CASSLAGFFPEAFF	TGCGCCAGCAGCTTGGCAGGGTTTTTTCCTGAAGCTTTCTTT
TRBV18	TRBJ1-1	.	13	.	CASSQRDIFEAFF	TGTGCCAGCTCCCAACGTGACATCTTTGAAGCTTTCTTT
TRBV6-5	TRBJ2-7	.	14	TRBD2	CASRGTSRRYEQYF	TGTGCCAGCAGGGGGACTAGCAGGAGGTACGAGCAGTACTTC
TRBV2	TRBJ1-3	.	16	.	CASSPTGTPSGNTIYF	TGTGCCAGCAGTCCCACCGGGACACCCTCTGGAAACACCATATATTTT
TRBV30	TRBJ2-4	.	14	.	CAWSPREPRNIQYF	TGTGCCTGGAGTCCCCGGGAGCCCCGAAACATTCAGTACTTC
TRBV4-1	TRBJ2-5	.	16	.	CASSLLPPPSQETQYF	TGCGCCAGCAGCCTATTACCCCCACCCAGCCAAGAGACCCAGTACTTC
TRBV6-5	TRBJ2-4	.	14	TRBD2	CASSYTGGENIQYF	TGTGCCAGCAGTTACACTGGGGGGGAGAACATTCAGTACTTC
TRBV15	TRBJ1-2	once	15	.	CATSSRSAGNYGYTF	TGTGCCACCAGCTCTCGCTCAGCAGGCAACTATGGCTACACCTTC
TRBV9	TRBJ2-3	.	16	.	CASSVMGGVTTDTQYF	TGTGCCAGCAGCGTCATGGGGGGAGTGACCACAGATACGCAGTATTTT
TRBV15	TRBJ1-5	once	17	.	CATSRDWAEYSNQPQHF	TGTGCCACCAGCAGAGATTGGGCAGAATATAGCAATCAGCCCCAGCATTTT
TRBV28	TRBJ2-7	.	15	TRBD1	CASGNRDRGFYEQYF	TGTGCCAGCGGAAACCGGGACAGGGGTTTCTACGAGCAGTACTTC
TRBV28	TRBJ2-1	.	16	TRBD1	CASSRHPGQGGDEQFF	TGTGCCAGCAGTCGCCACCCGGGACAGGGCGGTGATGAGCAGTTCTTC
TRBV29-1	TRBJ2-3	.	14	.	CSVDQVGGPDTQYF	TGCAGCGTTGATCAAGTGGGGGGGCCGGATACGCAGTATTTT
TRBV5-1	TRBJ2-1	.	18	TRBD2	CASSSSTSGASSYNEQFF	TGCGCCAGCAGCTCCTCGACTAGCGGGGCCAGCTCCTACAATGAGCAGTTCTTC
TRBV30	TRBJ1-2	.	13	.	CAWTDIPNYGYTF	TGTGCCTGGACGGACATCCCTAACTATGGCTACACCTTC
TRBV5-1	TRBJ2-7	.	14	.	CASSYLTSRDEQYF	TGCGCCAGCAGCTACCTGACTAGTAGGGACGAGCAGTACTTC
TRBV7-2	TRBJ1-2	once	14	.	CASSFRDTTRGYTF	TGTGCCAGCAGCTTCAGGGACACGACTCGGGGCTACACCTTC
TRBV4-3	TRBJ2-7	.	14	.	CASSRGLSSYEQYF	TGCGCCAGCAGCCGCGGACTTAGCTCCTACGAGCAGTACTTC
TRBV7-6	TRBJ1-3	once	16	TRBD1	CASSARQGADGNTIYF	TGTGCCAGCAGCGCGCGACAGGGGGCAGATGGAAACACCATATATTTT
TRBV18	TRBJ1-4	.	19	TRBD1	CASSPNSGTGMPPNEKLFF	TGTGCCAGCTCACCGAACTCCGGGACAGGGATGCCGCCTAATGAAAAACTGTTTTTT
TRBV7-9	TRBJ2-3	.	16	.	CASSLAKWGGPDTQYF	TGTGCCAGCAGCTTAGCAAAGTGGGGGGGGCCAGATACGCAGTATTTT
TRBV4-3	TRBJ2-7	.	15	TRBD2	CASSQTGTSRYEQYF	TGCGCCAGCAGCCAAACCGGGACTAGCAGATACGAGCAGTACTTC
TRBV25-1	TRBJ2-5	.	14	.	CASSDILGQETQYF	TGTGCCAGCAGTGATATACTAGGCCAAGAGACCCAGTACTTC
TRBV13	TRBJ1-2	few	15	.	CASSPRLRDFYGYTF	TGTGCCAGCAGCCCTAGGCTCCGGGATTTCTATGGCTACACCTTC
TRBV29-1	TRBJ1-1	.	12	TRBD1	CSVEGQGAGAFF	TGCAGCGTCGAAGGACAGGGGGCGGGAGCTTTCTTT
TRBV19	TRBJ2-3	.	15	TRBD1	CASSTGTGSADTQYF	TGTGCCAGTAGTACCGGGACAGGGAGCGCAGATACGCAGTATTTT
TRBV5-6	TRBJ1-2	.	15	.	CASRKDTYSGYGYTF	TGTGCCAGCAGGAAGGACACCTATTCTGGATATGGCTACACCTTC
TRBV4-1	TRBJ1-2	once	15	TRBD1	CASSQRTGPNYGYTF	TGCGCCAGCAGCCAGAGGACAGGGCCTAACTATGGCTACACCTTC
TRBV7-6	TRBJ2-3	.	14	.	CASSEPTLSDTQYF	TGTGCCAGCAGCGAACCTACCCTCTCAGATACGCAGTATTTT